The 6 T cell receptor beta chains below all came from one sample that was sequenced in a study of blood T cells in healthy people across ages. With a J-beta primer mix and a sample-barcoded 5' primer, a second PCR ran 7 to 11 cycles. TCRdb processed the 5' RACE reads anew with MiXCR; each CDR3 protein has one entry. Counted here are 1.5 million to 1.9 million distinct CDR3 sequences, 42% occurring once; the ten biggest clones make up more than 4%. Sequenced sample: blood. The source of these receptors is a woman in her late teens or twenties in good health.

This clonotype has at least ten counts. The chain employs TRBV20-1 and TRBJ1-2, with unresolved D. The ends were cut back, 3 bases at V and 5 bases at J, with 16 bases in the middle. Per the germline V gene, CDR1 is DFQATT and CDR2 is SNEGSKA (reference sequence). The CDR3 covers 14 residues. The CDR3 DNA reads TGCAGTGCTAGCAACATTAACGTGGGATATGGCTACACCTTC. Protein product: CSASNINVGYGYTF.

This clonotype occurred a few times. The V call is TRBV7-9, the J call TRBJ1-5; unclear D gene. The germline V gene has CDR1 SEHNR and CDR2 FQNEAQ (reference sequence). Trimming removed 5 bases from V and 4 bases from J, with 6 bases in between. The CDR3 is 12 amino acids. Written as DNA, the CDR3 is TGTGCCAGCAGCCCAATGAATCAGCCCCAGCATTTT. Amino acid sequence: CASSPMNQPQHF.

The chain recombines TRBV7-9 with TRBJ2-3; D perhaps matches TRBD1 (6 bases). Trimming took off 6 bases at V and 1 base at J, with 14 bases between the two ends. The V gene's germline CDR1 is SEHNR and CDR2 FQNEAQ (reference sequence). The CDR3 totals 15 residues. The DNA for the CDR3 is TGTGCCAGCAGTCCCGCGCAGGGGCGCACAGATACGCAGTATTTT. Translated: CASSPAQGRTDTQYF.

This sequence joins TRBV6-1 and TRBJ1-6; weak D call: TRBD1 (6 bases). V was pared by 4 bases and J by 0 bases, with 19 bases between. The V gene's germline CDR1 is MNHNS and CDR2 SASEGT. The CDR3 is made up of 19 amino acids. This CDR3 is CASSAYSTRGSSYNSPLHF. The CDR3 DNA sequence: TGTGCCAGCAGTGCTTATTCGACCAGGGGAAGCTCCTATAATTCACCCCTCCACTTT.

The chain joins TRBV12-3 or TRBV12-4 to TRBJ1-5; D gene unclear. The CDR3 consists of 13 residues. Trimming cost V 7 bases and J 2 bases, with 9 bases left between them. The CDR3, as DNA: TGTGCCAGCAAACGCAGTGGCAATCAGCCCCAGCATTTT. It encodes CASKRSGNQPQHF.

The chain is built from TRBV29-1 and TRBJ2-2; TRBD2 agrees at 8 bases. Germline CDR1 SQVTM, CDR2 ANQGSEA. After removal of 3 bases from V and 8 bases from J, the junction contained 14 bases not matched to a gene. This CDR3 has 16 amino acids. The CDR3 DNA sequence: TGCAGCGTTGACGGGCTAGCGGGCCGAAGAACTGGGGAGCTGTTTTTT. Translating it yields CSVDGLAGRRTGELFF.